This passage covers 4 T cell receptor beta chains from one sample sequenced in a study of blood T cell repertoires in COVID-19. Assay used: immunoSEQ multiplex PCR; TCRdb lists only in-frame clones, some missing. The sample lists around 140,000 clones, 80% to 90% occurring once. Sequenced input: peripheral blood. These receptors came from a man aged 45-65 years with active COVID-19.

The rearrangement uses TRBV19 and TRBJ2-2; D remains unclear. Trimming removed 4 bases from V and 4 bases from J, with 16 bases in between. The CDR3 is 16 amino acids. Germline V gene sequence: CDR1 LNHDA, CDR2 SQIVND (reference sequence). The chain's CDR3 is CASSTTPSIGTGELFF. The CDR3 DNA reads TGTGCCAGTAGTACGACACCCTCGATAGGCACCGGGGAGCTGTTTTTT. The entire variable domain, with the rest obtained from reference TRBV19 and TRBJ2-2, is as follows: DGGITQSPKYLFRKEGQNVTLSCEQNLNHDAMYWYRQDPGQGLRLIYYSQIVNDFQKGDIAEGYSVSREKKESFPLTVTSAQKNPTAFYLCASSTTPSIGTGELFFGEGSRLTVL.

The chain combines TRBV6-5 with TRBJ1-6, with 8 bases fitting TRBD1. This CDR3 contains 14 residues. J was trimmed by 3 bases and V by 6 bases; bases with no gene match: 1. Germline lookup yields CDR1 MNHEY and CDR2 SVGAGI. CDR3 nucleotides: TGTGCCAGCAGGGGGACAGGCTATAATTCACCCCTCCACTTT. Amino acid sequence: CASRGTGYNSPLHF.

The V and J genes are TRBV27 and TRBJ1-5; TRBD1 might be the D (5 bases). Trimming shortened V by 2 bases and J by 11 bases, and 16 bases separated the two germline ends. Germline CDR1 MNHEY, CDR2 SMNVEV (reference sequence). The CDR3 loop spans 14 amino acids. The CDR3 DNA reads TGTGCCAGCAGTTTAAGGCAGGGCTCTAGGTCCCAGCATTTT. This translates into CASSLRQGSRSQHF.

V gene TRBV24-1 combines with J gene TRBJ2-2, with TRBD2 matching over 7 bases. CDR3 length: 14 residues. Germline CDR1 KGHDR, CDR2 SFDVKD. J was trimmed by 5 bases and V by 6 bases; bases with no gene match: 5. The chain's CDR3 is CATSRAGGTGELFF. The CDR3 DNA follows: TGTGCCACCAGTCGGGCCGGGGGGACCGGGGAGCTGTTTTTT.